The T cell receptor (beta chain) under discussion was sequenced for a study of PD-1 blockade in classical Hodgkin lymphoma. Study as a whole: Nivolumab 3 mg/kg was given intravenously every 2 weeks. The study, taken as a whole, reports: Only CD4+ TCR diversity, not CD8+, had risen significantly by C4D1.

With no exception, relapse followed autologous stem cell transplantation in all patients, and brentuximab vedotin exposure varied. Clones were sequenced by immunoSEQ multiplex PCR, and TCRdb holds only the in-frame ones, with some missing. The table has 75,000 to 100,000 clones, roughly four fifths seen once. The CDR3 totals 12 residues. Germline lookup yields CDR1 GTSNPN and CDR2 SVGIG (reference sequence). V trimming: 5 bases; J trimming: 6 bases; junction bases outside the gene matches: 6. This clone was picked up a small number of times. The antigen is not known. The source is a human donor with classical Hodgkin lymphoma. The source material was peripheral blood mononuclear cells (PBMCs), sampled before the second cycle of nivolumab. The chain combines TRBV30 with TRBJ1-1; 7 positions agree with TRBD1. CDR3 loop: CAWAQGTAEAFF. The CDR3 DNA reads TGTGCCTGGGCACAGGGGACCGCTGAAGCTTTCTTT. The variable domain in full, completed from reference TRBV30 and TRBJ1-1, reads SQTIHQWPATLVQPVGSPLSLECTVEGTSNPNLYWYRQAAGRGLQLLFYSVGIGQISSEVPQNLSASRPQDRQFILSSKKLLLSDSGFYLCAWAQGTAEAFFGQGTRLTVV.